The clone carrying this T cell receptor beta chain has a handful of counts. Its specificity is not known. The data were obtained in a study of post-analysis software for immune sequencing data. Study information: Secondary progressive, relapsing-remitting and progressive-relapsing multiple sclerosis were among the included disease courses. General observations from the study: The normalized Chao1 diversity of multiple sclerosis patients was significantly lower than that of controls. Roughly 5 TRBV segments occurring more often in patients than controls included TRBV5-6, TRBV5-1 and TRBV20-1.

The TCR beta cDNA libraries carried unique molecular identifiers. The yield from roughly 1 to 10 million T cells was around 500,000 cDNA molecules in total. Each CDR3 protein is one row after TCRdb ran MiXCR on the PCR reads. This sample has under 650,000 distinct CDR3 sequences, with 44% found just once. The germline V gene encodes CDR1 SGHRS and CDR2 YFSETQ. CDR3 size: 14 residues. Between the trimmed V and J ends, which lost 5 bases and 7 bases, there was a span of 16 bases. This clonotype was obtained from a girl between 10 and 17 years old with multiple sclerosis. The sample taken for sequencing was blood. The chain links TRBV5-1 to TRBJ2-1; possibly TRBD1 for D (6 bases). The CDR3, as DNA: TGCGCCAGCAGAACACACAGGGACGGGAATGAGCAGTTCTTC. Translation: CASRTHRDGNEQFF.